This T cell receptor (beta chain) was observed in a study of metastatic and nonmetastatic thyroid tumors. At the level of the study: The study looked at repertoires side by side in blood and in tumor or nodule tissue from malignant and benign thyroid patients.

The CDR3 has 16 residues. V was trimmed by 0 bases and J by 0 bases, leaving 10 bases between them. Looked up from germline, CDR1 is SGDLS and CDR2 is YYNGEE. This clone was seen at least ten times. Before thyroid surgery, none of the patients had received any treatment. MiXCR re-clonotyped the PCR reads for TCRdb. This table has over 50,000 clones, just under 30% appearing once. Sequencing used blood. The origin of this receptor is a female donor with papillary thyroid cancer or a benign thyroid nodule (not recorded which). Some clones in this sample may be carry-over from other donors' samples. The V call is TRBV9, the J call TRBJ2-1, with D maybe TRBD2 (5 bases). CDR3 bases: TGTGCCAGCAGCGTAGCTACAACTAGCTCCTACAATGAGCAGTTCTTC. It yields the protein CASSVATTSSYNEQFF.